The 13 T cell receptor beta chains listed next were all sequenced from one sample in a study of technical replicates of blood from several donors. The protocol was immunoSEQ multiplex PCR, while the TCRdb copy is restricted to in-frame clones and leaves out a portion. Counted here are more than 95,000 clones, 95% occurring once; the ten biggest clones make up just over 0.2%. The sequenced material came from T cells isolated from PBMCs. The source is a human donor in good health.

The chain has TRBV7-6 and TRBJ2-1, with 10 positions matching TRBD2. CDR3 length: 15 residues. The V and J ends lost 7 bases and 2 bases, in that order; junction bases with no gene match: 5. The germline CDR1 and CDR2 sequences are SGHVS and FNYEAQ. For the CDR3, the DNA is TGTGCCAGCACCGTTCTAGCGGGGGCCTACAATGAGCAGTTCTTC. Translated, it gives CASTVLAGAYNEQFF.

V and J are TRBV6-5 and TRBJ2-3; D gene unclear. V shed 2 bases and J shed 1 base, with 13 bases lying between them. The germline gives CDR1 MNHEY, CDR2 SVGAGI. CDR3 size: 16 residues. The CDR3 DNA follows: TGTGCCAGCAGTTACACTTCCCGGGTCGGCACAGATACGCAGTATTTT. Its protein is CASSYTSRVGTDTQYF.

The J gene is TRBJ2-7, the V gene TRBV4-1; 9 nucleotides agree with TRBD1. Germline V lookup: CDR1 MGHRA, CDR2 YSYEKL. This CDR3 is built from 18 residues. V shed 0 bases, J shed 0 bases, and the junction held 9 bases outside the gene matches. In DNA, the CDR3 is TGCGCCAGCAGCCAAGATGGAGGACAGGGGTCCGACTCCTACGAGCAGTACTTC. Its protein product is CASSQDGGQGSDSYEQYF.

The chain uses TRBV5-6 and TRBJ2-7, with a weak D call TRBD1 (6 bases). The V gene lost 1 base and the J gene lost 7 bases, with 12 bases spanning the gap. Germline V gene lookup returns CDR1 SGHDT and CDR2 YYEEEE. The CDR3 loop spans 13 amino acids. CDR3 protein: CASSLRQVQEQYF. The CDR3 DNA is TGTGCCAGCAGCTTGAGACAGGTCCAGGAGCAGTACTTC.

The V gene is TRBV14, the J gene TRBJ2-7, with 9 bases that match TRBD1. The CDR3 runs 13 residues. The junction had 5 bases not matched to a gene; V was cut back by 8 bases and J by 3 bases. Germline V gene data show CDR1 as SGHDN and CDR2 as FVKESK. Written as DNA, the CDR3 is TGTGCCAGCGCAGGGACAGGGTTCTACGAGCAGTACTTC. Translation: CASAGTGFYEQYF. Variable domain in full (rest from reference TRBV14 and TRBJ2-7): EAGVTQFPSHSVIEKGQTVTLRCDPISGHDNLYWYRRVMGKEIKFLLHFVKESKQDESGMPNNRFLAERTGGTYSTLKVQPAELEDSGVYFCASAGTGFYEQYFGPGTRLTVT.

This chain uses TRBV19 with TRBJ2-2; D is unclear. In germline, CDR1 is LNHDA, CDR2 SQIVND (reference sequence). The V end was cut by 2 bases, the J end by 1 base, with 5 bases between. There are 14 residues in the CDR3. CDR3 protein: CASSINMNTGELFF. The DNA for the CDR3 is TGTGCCAGTAGTATAAACATGAACACCGGGGAGCTGTTTTTT.

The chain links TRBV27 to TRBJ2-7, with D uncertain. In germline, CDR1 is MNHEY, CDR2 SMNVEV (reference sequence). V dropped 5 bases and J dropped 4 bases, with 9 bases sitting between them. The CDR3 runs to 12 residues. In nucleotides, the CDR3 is TGTGCCAGCAGTACAAACACGTACGAGCAGTACTTC. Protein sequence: CASSTNTYEQYF.

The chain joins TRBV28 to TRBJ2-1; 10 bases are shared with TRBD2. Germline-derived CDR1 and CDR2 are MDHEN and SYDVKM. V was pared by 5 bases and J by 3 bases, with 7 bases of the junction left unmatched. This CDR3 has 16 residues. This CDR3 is CASSPTPSGGYNEQFF. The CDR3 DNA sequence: TGTGCCAGCAGTCCCACCCCTAGCGGGGGCTACAATGAGCAGTTCTTC.

CDR3: CASKTGFSGETQYF. For the CDR3, the DNA is TGTGCCAGCAAGACAGGGTTTTCGGGAGAGACCCAGTACTTC. V is TRBV6-5 and J is TRBJ2-5, with 7 bases that match TRBD1. V shed 7 bases, J shed 4 bases, and the junction held 9 bases outside the gene matches. The V gene's germline CDR1 is MNHEY and CDR2 SVGAGI. This CDR3 is built from 14 residues.

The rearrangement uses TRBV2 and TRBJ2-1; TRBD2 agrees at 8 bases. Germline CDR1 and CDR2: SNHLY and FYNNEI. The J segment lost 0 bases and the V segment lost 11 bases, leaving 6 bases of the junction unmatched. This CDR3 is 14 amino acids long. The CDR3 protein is CAAGGGSSYNEQFF. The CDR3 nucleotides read TGTGCCGCGGGGGGCGGGAGCTCCTACAATGAGCAGTTCTTC.

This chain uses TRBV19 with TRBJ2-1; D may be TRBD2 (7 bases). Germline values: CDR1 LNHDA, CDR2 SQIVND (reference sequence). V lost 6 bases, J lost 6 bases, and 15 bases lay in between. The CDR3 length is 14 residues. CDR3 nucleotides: TGTGCCAGTAGAAGGGGGGGGCCGGTCAATGAGCAGTTCTTC. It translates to CASRRGGPVNEQFF. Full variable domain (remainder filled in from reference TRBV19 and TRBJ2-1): DGGITQSPKYLFRKEGQNVTLSCEQNLNHDAMYWYRQDPGQGLRLIYYSQIVNDFQKGDIAEGYSVSREKKESFPLTVTSAQKNPTAFYLCASRRGGPVNEQFFGPGTRLTVL.

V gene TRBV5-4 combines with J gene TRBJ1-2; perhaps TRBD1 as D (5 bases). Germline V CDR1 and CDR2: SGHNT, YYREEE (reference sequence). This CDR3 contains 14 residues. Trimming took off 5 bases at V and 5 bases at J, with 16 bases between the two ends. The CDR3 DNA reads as TGTGCCAGCAGGACATCGACAGCCCCGTATGGCTACACCTTC. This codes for CASRTSTAPYGYTF. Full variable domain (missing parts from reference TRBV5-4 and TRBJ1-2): ETGVTQSPTHLIKTRGQQVTLRCSSQSGHNTVSWYQQALGQGPQFIFQYYREEENGRGNFPPRFSGLQFPNYSSELNVNALELDDSALYLCASRTSTAPYGYTFGSGTRLTVV.

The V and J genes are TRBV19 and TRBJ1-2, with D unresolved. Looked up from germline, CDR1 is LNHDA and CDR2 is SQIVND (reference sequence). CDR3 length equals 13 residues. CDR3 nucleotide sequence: TGTGTCGCCCCCCCGAGCCTAAACTATGGCTACACCTTC. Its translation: CVAPPSLNYGYTF.